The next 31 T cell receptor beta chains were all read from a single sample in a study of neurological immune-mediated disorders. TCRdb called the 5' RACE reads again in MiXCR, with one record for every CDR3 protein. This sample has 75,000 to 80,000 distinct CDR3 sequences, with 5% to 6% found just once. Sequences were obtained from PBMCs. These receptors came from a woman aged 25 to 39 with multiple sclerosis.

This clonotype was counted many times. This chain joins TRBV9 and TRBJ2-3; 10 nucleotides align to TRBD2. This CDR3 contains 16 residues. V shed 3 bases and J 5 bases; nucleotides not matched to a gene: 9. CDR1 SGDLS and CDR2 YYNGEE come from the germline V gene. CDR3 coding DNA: TGTGCCAGCAGCGCCCTACCTAGCGGGGGAGGAGATACGCAGTATTTT. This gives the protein CASSALPSGGGDTQYF.

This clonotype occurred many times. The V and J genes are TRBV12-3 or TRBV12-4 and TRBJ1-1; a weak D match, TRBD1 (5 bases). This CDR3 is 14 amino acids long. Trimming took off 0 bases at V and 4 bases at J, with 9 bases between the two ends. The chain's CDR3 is CASSLAPGFTEAFF. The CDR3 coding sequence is TGTGCCAGCAGTTTAGCGCCAGGGTTCACTGAAGCTTTCTTT.

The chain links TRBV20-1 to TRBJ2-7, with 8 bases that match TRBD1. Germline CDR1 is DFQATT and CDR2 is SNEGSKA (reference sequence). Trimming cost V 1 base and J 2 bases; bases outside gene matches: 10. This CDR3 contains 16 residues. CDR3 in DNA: TGCAGTGCTAGAGGGATACCGGGACAGGCGCCCTACGAGCAGTACTTC. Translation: CSARGIPGQAPYEQYF.

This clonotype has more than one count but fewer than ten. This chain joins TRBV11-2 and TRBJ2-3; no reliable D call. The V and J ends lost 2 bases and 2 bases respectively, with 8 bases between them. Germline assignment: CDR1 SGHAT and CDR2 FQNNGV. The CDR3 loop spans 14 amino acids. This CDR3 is CASSLSITTDTQYF. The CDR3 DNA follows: TGTGCCAGCAGCTTATCCATTACCACAGATACGCAGTATTTT.

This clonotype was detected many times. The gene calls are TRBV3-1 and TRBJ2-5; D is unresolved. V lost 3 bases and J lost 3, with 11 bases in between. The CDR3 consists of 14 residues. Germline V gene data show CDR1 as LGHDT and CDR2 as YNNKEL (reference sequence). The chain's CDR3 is CASSHQQLEETQYF. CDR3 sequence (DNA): TGTGCCAGCAGCCATCAACAGCTGGAAGAGACCCAGTACTTC.

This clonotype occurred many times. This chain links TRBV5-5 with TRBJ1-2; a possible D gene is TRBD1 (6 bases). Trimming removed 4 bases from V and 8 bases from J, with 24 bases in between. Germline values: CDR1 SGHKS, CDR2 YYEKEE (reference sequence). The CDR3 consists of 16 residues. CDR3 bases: TGTGCCAGCAGCCCAAGGGCTCTGGGGGCGCAGGAGGGCTACACCTTC. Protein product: CASSPRALGAQEGYTF.

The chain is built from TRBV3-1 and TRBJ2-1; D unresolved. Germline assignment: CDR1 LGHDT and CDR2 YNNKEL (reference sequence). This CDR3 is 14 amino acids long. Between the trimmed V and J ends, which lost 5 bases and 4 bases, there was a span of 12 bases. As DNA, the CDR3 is TGTGCCAGCAGCTTTGATAGCAGTTACAATGAGCAGTTCTTC. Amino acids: CASSFDSSYNEQFF.

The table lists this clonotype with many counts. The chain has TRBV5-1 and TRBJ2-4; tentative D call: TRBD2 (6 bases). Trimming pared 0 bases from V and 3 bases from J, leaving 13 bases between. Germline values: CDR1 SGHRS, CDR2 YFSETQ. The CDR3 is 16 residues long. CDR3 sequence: CASSLGLLGGKNIQYF. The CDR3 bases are TGCGCCAGCAGCTTGGGTTTGCTGGGGGGCAAAAACATTCAGTACTTC. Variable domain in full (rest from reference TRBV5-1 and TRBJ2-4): KAGVTQTPRYLIKTRGQQVTLSCSPISGHRSVSWYQQTPGQGLQFLFEYFSETQRNKGNFPGRFSGRQFSNSRSEMNVSTLELGDSALYLCASSLGLLGGKNIQYFGAGTRLSVL.

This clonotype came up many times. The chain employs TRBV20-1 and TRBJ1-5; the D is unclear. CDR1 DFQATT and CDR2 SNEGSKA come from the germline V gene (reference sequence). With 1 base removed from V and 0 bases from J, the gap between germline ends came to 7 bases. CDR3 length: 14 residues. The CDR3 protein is CSARGGSSNQPQHF. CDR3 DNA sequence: TGCAGTGCTAGAGGGGGATCTAGCAATCAGCCCCAGCATTTT.

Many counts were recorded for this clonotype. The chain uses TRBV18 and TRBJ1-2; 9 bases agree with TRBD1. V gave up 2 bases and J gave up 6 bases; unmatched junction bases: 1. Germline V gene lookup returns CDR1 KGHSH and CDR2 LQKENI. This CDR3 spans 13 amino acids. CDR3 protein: CASSPRTGDGYTF. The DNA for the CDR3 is TGTGCCAGCTCACCAAGGACAGGGGATGGCTACACCTTC.

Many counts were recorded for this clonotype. CDR3 loop: CATSSDPGELFF. As DNA, the CDR3 is TGTGCCACCAGCTCGGACCCCGGGGAGCTGTTTTTT. The V gene is TRBV6-2 or TRBV6-3, the J gene TRBJ2-2; no clear D. This CDR3 contains 12 residues. Trimming removed 10 bases from V and 6 bases from J, with 12 bases in between. Germline CDR1 MNHEY, CDR2 SVGEGT.

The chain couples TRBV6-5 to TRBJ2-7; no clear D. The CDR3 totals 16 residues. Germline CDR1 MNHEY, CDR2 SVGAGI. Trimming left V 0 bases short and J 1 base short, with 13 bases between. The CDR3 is CASSYSSQIKSYEQYF. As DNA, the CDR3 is TGTGCCAGCAGTTACTCGAGCCAGATTAAGTCCTACGAGCAGTACTTC.

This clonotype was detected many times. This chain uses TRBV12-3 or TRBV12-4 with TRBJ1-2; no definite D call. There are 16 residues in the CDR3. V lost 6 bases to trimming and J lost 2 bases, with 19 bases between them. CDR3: CASSLVLSTLNYGYTF. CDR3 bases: TGTGCCAGCAGCCTAGTCCTCTCCACACTGAACTATGGCTACACCTTC.

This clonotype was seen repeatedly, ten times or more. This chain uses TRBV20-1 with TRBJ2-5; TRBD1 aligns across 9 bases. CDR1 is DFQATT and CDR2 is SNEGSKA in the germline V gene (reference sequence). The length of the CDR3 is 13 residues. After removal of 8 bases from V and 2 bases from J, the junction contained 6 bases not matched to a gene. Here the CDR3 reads CSTIGQGQETQYF. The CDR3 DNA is TGCAGTACAATCGGACAGGGGCAAGAGACCCAGTACTTC.

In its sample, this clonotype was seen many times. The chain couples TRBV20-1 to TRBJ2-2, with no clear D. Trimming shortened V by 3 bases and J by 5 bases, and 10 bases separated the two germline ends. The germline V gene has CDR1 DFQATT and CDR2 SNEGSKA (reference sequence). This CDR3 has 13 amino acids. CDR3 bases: TGCAGTGCTAGGGCCCCCGGGACCGGGGAGCTGTTTTTT. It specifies CSARAPGTGELFF.

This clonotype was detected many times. The CDR3 DNA reads TGCGCCAGCAGCCCCACTCCGGGACAGGGGGCACAGGAGCAGTACTTC. It translates to CASSPTPGQGAQEQYF. The chain has TRBV5-1 and TRBJ2-7; 12 positions agree with TRBD1. Trimming removed 4 bases from V and 7 bases from J; junction bases left unmatched: 12. CDR1 is SGHRS, CDR2 YFSETQ, per germline. The CDR3 length is 16 residues.

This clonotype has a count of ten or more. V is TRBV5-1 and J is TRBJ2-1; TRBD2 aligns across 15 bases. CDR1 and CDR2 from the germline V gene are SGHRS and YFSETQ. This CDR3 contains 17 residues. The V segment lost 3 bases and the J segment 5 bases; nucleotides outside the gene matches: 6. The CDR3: CASSSGLAGGLDNEQFF. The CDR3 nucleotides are TGCGCCAGCAGCTCCGGACTAGCGGGAGGGCTTGACAATGAGCAGTTCTTC.

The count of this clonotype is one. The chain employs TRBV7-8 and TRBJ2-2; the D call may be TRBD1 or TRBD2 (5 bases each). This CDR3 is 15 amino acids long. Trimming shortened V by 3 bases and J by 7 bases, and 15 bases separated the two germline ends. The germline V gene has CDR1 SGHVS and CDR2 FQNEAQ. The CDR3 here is CASSFWGYGNGELFF. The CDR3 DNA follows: TGTGCCAGCAGCTTCTGGGGGTATGGCAACGGGGAGCTGTTTTTT.

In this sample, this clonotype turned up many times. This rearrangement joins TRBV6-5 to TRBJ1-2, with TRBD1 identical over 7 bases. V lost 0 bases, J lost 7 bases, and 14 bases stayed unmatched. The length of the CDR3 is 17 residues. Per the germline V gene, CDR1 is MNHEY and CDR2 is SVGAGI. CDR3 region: CASSYSGTEALMGGYTF. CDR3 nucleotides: TGTGCCAGCAGTTACTCCGGGACAGAGGCTTTGATGGGTGGCTACACCTTC.

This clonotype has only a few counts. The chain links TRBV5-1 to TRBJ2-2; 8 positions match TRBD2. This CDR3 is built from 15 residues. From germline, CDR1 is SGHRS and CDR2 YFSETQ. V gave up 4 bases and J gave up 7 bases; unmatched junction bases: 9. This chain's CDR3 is CASSKDTGGSGELFF. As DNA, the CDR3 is TGCGCCAGCAGCAAGGACACGGGAGGGAGCGGGGAGCTGTTTTTT.

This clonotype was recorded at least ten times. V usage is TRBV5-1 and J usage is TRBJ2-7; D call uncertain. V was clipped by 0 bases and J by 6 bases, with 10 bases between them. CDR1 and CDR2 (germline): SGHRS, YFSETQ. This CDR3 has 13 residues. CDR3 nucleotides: TGCGCCAGCAGCTTGGCCGGTCTACCCGAGCAGTACTTC. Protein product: CASSLAGLPEQYF.

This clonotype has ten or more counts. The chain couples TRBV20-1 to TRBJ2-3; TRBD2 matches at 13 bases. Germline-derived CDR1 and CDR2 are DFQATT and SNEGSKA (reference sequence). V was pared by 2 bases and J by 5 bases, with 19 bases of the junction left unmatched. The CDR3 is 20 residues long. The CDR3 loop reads CSARSSRIGLAGVPLDTQYF. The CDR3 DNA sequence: TGCAGTGCTAGAAGTAGTCGTATAGGACTAGCGGGAGTTCCCCTAGATACGCAGTATTTT.

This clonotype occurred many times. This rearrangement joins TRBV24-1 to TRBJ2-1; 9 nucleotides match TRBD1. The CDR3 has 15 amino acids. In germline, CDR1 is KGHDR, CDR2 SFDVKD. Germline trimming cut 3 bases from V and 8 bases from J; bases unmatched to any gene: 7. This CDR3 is CATSDPGTGIDEQFF. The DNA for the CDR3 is TGTGCCACCAGTGATCCCGGGACAGGGATCGATGAGCAGTTCTTC.

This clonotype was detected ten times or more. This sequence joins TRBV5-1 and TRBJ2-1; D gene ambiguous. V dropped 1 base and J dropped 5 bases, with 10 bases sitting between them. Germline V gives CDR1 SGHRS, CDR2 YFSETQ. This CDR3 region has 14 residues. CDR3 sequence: CASSLSARDNEQFF. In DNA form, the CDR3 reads TGCGCCAGCAGCTTGTCGGCCCGGGACAATGAGCAGTTCTTC. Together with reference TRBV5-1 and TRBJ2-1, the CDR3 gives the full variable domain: KAGVTQTPRYLIKTRGQQVTLSCSPISGHRSVSWYQQTPGQGLQFLFEYFSETQRNKGNFPGRFSGRQFSNSRSEMNVSTLELGDSALYLCASSLSARDNEQFFGPGTRLTVL.

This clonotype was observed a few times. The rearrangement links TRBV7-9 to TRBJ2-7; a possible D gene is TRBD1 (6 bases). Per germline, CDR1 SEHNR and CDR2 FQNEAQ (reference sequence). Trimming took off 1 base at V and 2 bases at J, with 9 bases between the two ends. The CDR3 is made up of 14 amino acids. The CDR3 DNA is TGTGCCAGCAGCTTAGGGGGGCAGACCTACGAGCAGTACTTC. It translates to CASSLGGQTYEQYF.

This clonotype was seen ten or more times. The CDR3 bases are TGTGCCACCAGCAGAGATAGCGGGCCACAAGAGACCCAGTACTTC. This gives the protein CATSRDSGPQETQYF. The V gene is TRBV15, the J gene TRBJ2-5, with 7 nucleotides matching TRBD2. The trim removed 0 bases at V and 2 bases at J, leaving 3 bases unmatched. The length of the CDR3 is 15 residues. CDR1 is LNHNV and CDR2 is YYDKDF in the germline V gene (reference sequence).

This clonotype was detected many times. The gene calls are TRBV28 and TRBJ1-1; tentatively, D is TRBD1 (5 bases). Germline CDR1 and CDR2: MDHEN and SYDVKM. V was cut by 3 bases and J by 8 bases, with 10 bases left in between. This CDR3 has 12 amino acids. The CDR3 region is CASSFLRTEAFF. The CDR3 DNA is TGTGCCAGCAGTTTTCTCAGGACAGAAGCTTTCTTT.

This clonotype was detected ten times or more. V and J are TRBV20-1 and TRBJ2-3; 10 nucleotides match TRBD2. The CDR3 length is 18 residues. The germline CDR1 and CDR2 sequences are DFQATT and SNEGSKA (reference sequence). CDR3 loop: CSSSFWASGGSSTDTQYF. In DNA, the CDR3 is TGCAGCTCCTCCTTTTGGGCTAGCGGGGGCTCGAGCACAGATACGCAGTATTTT.

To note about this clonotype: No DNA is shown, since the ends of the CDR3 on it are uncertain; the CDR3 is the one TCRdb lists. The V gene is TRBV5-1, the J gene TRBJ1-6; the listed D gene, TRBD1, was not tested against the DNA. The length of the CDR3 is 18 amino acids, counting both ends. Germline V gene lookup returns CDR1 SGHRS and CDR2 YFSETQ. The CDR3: CASSLVATGSGGSSTLNF.

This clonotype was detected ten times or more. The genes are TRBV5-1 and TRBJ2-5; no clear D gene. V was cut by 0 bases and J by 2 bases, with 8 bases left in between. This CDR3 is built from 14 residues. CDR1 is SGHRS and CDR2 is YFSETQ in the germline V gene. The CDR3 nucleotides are TGCGCCAGCAGCTTGGGAGTAGGACAAGAGACCCAGTACTTC. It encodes CASSLGVGQETQYF.

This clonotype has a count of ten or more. Here the CDR3 DNA reads TGTGCCAGCAGCCTTACCCTGGAGACCGGGGAGCAGTTCTTC. Protein sequence: CASSLTLETGEQFF. The chain couples TRBV7-9 to TRBJ2-1; D gene unclear. Germline CDR1 SEHNR, CDR2 FQNEAQ (reference sequence). V lost 5 bases to trimming and J lost 10 bases, with 18 bases between them. This CDR3 spans 14 amino acids.